This T cell receptor (beta chain) was recorded in a study of shared clonotypes between healthy human individuals. As concerns this clone: As yet, its antigen is unknown.

TCRdb's table, derived via immunoSEQ multiplex PCR, lists solely in-frame clones and lacks some. Here the sample spans some 2,000,000 clones, about 95% being singletons. The CDR3 covers 15 residues. Trimming removed 6 bases from V and 4 bases from J, with 18 bases in between. CDR1 is WSHSY and CDR2 is SAAADI in the germline V gene. Regarding the study as a whole: An expected dependence of interdonor clonotype sharing on sequencing depth was noted. Clonotypes that were shared across a handful of donors made up about 5.1% of naive CD4 clonotypes.

CD45RO negativity and positive selection for CCR7 defined naive CD8 cells, a population that excluded terminally differentiated effector memory CD45RA+ cells. The study drew its donors from healthy HIV-negative adults without recent acute infections or vaccinations. This TCR came from a man between 18 and 29 years old in good health. The sequencing input was naive CD8+ T cells sorted from blood. The chain couples TRBV10-2 to TRBJ1-1; D may be TRBD1 (5 bases). CDR3 protein: CASSARGVGGTEAFF. The CDR3 coding sequence is TGCGCCAGCAGCGCCCGGGGGGTCGGGGGCACTGAAGCTTTCTTT.